This T cell receptor (beta chain) appears in the sequencing data of a study of shared clonotypes between healthy human individuals. Study overall: The donor group consisted of a couple of women and three men, aged 18 to 49. Per donor, three plates held CD4 naive cells, three held CD4 memory, two held CD8 naive and one held CD8 memory.

Some 32,000 T cell genomes, or about 200 ng DNA, went into the sorted-subset replicate PCRs. The method was immunoSEQ multiplex PCR; TCRdb's version includes in-frame clones alone and lacks a portion of them. This table holds about 1 million clones, about four fifths found once. This CDR3 is 16 amino acids long. CDR1 and CDR2 (germline): SGHVS, FQNEAQ. V was cut by 1 base and J by 9 bases, with 21 bases left in between. The study separated CD4+ cells into CD45RA+ naive and CD45RA-negative memory subsets. The TCR originated in a man between 18 and 29 years old in good health. Some clones in this sample may be carry-over from other donors' samples. Sequencing was done on a sample of memory CD4+ T cells from PBMCs. Subset noted: CD45RA-negative fraction. V gene TRBV7-8 combines with J gene TRBJ1-1; D call uncertain. CDR3 sequence reads: CASSLVPLGNEPKAFF. The CDR3 nucleotides are TGTGCCAGCAGCTTAGTACCCCTGGGCAATGAACCAAAAGCTTTCTTT.